The 4 T cell receptor beta chains presented below share a single source sample, sequenced in a study of OX40 agonist ivuxolimab in advanced cancers. Profiling relied on immunoSEQ multiplex PCR, and the TCRdb table lists in-frame clones only, not all of them. The data contain approximately 65,000 clones, roughly nine tenths of them singletons. Sequenced material: CD4+ or CD8+ T cells sorted from blood, taken in a trial of the OX40 agonist ivuxolimab. These receptor sequences come from an adult with an advanced solid tumor such as melanoma, head and neck, liver or kidney cancer.

The chain employs TRBV5-8 and TRBJ2-3, with 9 bases that match TRBD1. After removal of 6 bases from V and 3 bases from J, the junction contained 11 bases not matched to a gene. There are 16 residues in the CDR3. The germline V gene has CDR1 SGHTS and CDR2 YDEGEE. In DNA, the CDR3 is TGTGCCAGCACCCCTGGGACAGGGATGGTGACAGATACGCAGTATTTT. This encodes CASTPGTGMVTDTQYF.

The chain carries TRBV7-2 and TRBJ1-2, with D unresolved. Trimming removed 2 bases from V and 2 bases from J, with 15 bases in between. Germline V gene lookup returns CDR1 SGHTA and CDR2 FQGNSA. This CDR3 contains 16 residues. CDR3 in amino acids: CASSLSQIERNYGYTF. The CDR3 DNA follows: TGTGCCAGCAGCTTATCACAGATCGAAAGGAACTATGGCTACACCTTC.

Only a few counts were recorded for this clone. The chain couples TRBV7-9 to TRBJ2-3, with 9 bases fitting TRBD1. This CDR3 is built from 14 residues. The V gene end was trimmed by 5 bases and the J gene end by 4 bases; junction bases not matched to a gene: 4. Germline lookup yields CDR1 SEHNR and CDR2 FQNEAQ (reference sequence). DNA of the CDR3: TGTGCCAGCAGCCCGGACAGGGGCGCAGATACGCAGTATTTT. The encoded protein is CASSPDRGADTQYF.

V and J are TRBV7-2 and TRBJ2-7, with a tentative D call TRBD2 (6 bases). Germline loops: CDR1 SGHTA, CDR2 FQGNSA. Trimming pared 1 base from V and 2 bases from J, leaving 12 bases between. This CDR3 has 15 amino acids. The CDR3 loop reads CASSLVLAVTYEQYF. Written as DNA, the CDR3 is TGTGCCAGCAGCTTAGTATTAGCGGTGACCTACGAGCAGTACTTC.